These 5 T cell receptor beta chains were sequenced from one sample in a study of metastatic and nonmetastatic thyroid tumors. TCRdb reprocessed the PCR reads using MiXCR. This table holds tens of thousands of clones, 20% to 25% found once. Thyroid surgery took place with no prior treatment in any patient. Sequenced input: adjacent normal tissue. These receptors were collected from a female donor with papillary thyroid cancer or a benign thyroid nodule (not recorded which). Some clones in this sample may be carry-over from other donors' samples.

As to this clone: The junction departs from the called germline gene at one end, perhaps through a read error. This chain joins TRBV12-5 and TRBJ2-2, with D perhaps matching TRBD1 or TRBD2 (5 bases each). The CDR3 consists of 17 residues. Germline V CDR1 and CDR2: LGHNT, FRNRAP. CDR3 protein: CASGLVNGGRITGEPFF. As DNA, the CDR3 is TGTGCTAGTGGTTTGGTAAATGGGGGAAGGATCACCGGGGAGCCGTTTTTT.

The V call is TRBV6-8, the J call TRBJ2-7; no clear D. CDR1 MNHGY and CDR2 SAAAGT come from the germline V gene. V lost 4 bases and J lost 2, with 27 bases in between. The CDR3 has 19 amino acids. CDR3 protein: CASSFHPLQDAPPTYEQYF. The CDR3 DNA follows: TGTGCCAGCAGTTTCCACCCGCTGCAGGACGCACCCCCTACCTACGAGCAGTACTTC.

This clone was observed at least ten times. V usage is TRBV5-1 and J usage is TRBJ2-7, with D possibly being TRBD1 (6 bases). This CDR3 has 16 residues. V was shortened by 3 bases and J by 7 bases, with 23 bases between the two germline ends. In germline, CDR1 is SGHRS, CDR2 YFSETQ. Here the CDR3 reads CASSSKPGTSLGEQYF. CDR3 in DNA: TGCGCCAGCAGCTCCAAGCCTGGGACATCCCTAGGGGAGCAGTACTTC.

This clone showed up many times. The rearrangement uses TRBV11-3 and TRBJ2-1; TRBD2 matches 10 bases. Germline V gene lookup returns CDR1 SGHNT and CDR2 YENEEA. The CDR3 consists of 15 residues. The V segment lost 0 bases and the J segment 7 bases; nucleotides outside the gene matches: 3. The CDR3 reads CASSLEGLAQNEQFF. CDR3 sequence (DNA): TGTGCCAGCAGCTTAGAGGGACTAGCGCAAAATGAGCAGTTCTTC.

Notes on this clone: One junction end disagrees with the germline gene, perhaps due to a read error. The V call is TRBV19, the J call TRBJ1-2; unclear D gene. Germline lookup yields CDR1 LNHDA and CDR2 SQIVND (reference sequence). CDR3 size: 14 residues. CDR3 region: CASSIGTANYCYTF. The DNA for the CDR3 is TGTGCCAGTAGTATCGGTACAGCTAACTATTGCTACACCTTC. Full variable domain (remainder filled in from reference TRBV19 and TRBJ1-2): DGGITQSPKYLFRKEGQNVTLSCEQNLNHDAMYWYRQDPGQGLRLIYYSQIVNDFQKGDIAEGYSVSREKKESFPLTVTSAQKNPTAFYLCASSIGTANYCYTFGSGTRLTVV.